This TCR beta chain derives from a study of shared clonotypes between healthy human individuals. Looking at the study overall: With ages of 18 to 49, the donors were a couple of women and three men.

Authors' analysis steps: ImmunoSEQ only sent back junction sequences with no quality scores, so filtering was done differently. The repertoire was sequenced with immunoSEQ multiplex PCR; TCRdb's copy has only in-frame clones and lacks some. V and J calls and clone size are given by that table; D and trimming were obtained from the DNA. The table shows 2 million to 3 million clones, with more than 80% occurring only once. About this clone: What it binds is unknown.

The authors divided CD4+ cells into CD45RA+ naive and CD45RA-negative memory subsets. Study results and limitations: In having few donors, the study represented limited genetic and exposure-history diversity.

V was trimmed by 7 bases and J by 12 bases, leaving 21 bases between them. The CDR3 contains 13 residues. In germline, CDR1 is MNHNY, CDR2 SVGAGI (reference sequence). The source material was naive CD4+ T cells sorted from blood. Subset given: CD45RA+ positively selected. The gene calls are TRBV6-6 and TRBJ1-2; perhaps TRBD1 as D (6 bases). The source is a man between 18 and 29 years old in good health. The CDR3 DNA reads as TGTGCCAGCACCCCCCTCGTAGGGGGGGGCCACACCTTC. Translating gives CASTPLVGGGHTF.